This T cell receptor beta chain stems from a study of regulatory T cells in long-lasting Graves disease. Study details: Duration of antithyroid drug therapy among newly diagnosed Graves' patients was under 3 months.

Time point given: newly diagnosed GD, antithyroid drugs for less than 3 months. From PBMCs, RNA was extracted and then used to make the TCR library. Germline V gene data show CDR1 as DFQATT and CDR2 as SNEGSKA (reference sequence). CDR3 length: 14 amino acids. Trimming removed 6 bases at V and 6 bases at J, with 20 bases between. Through Arm-PCR of CDR3 regions and iRepertoire HTBI primers, TCR beta libraries were built. In TCRdb, the multiplex PCR reads were re-called with MiXCR into one record per CDR3 protein. The table records around 500,000 distinct CDR3 sequences, roughly 16% of them present only once. A further study also used this sample, focusing on T cells in Graves' hyperthyroidism and ophthalmopathy.

The clonotype was recovered from a woman aged 35-65 years with Graves disease. Material: peripheral blood mononuclear cells (PBMCs), obtained at new diagnosis, from a patient treated with antithyroid drugs. The chain employs TRBV20-1 and TRBJ1-2; tentatively, D is TRBD1 (6 bases). The CDR3 DNA follows: TGCAGTGCGCGGGGACACCCAGTTGAGCATGGCTACACCTTC. Its protein is CSARGHPVEHGYTF.